This T cell receptor beta chain was observed in a study of blood T cell repertoires in COVID-19. Study as a whole: Nucleic acid was either cDNA or gDNA, and it came from T cells, B-cell-depleted T cells, or PBMCs.

V lost 3 bases to trimming and J lost 1 base; unmatched junction nucleotides: 0. CDR1 is MRHNA, CDR2 SNTAGT, per germline. This CDR3 has 15 residues. Assay used: immunoSEQ multiplex PCR; TCRdb lists only in-frame clones, some missing. The sample carries roughly 70,000 clones, around nine tenths recorded once. The V and J genes are TRBV6-4 and TRBJ2-1, with 10 bases that match TRBD1. Sequencing used peripheral blood. This clonotype was obtained from a human donor in a cohort sampled during active COVID-19. CDR3 sequence: CASSEGQGSYNEQFF. The CDR3 nucleotides are TGTGCCAGCAGTGAGGGACAGGGGTCCTACAATGAGCAGTTCTTC.